The 32 T cell receptor beta chains listed next were all sequenced from one sample in a study of blood T cell repertoires in COVID-19. The protocol was immunoSEQ multiplex PCR, while the TCRdb copy is restricted to in-frame clones and leaves out a portion. The data show about 250,000 clones, about 89% seen once. Sequenced: peripheral blood. The receptors derive from a man aged 25-45 years with acute or convalescent COVID-19.

The chain uses TRBV11-1 and TRBJ1-1, with 7 bases identical to TRBD1. The germline V gene has CDR1 SGHAT and CDR2 FQDESV (reference sequence). The V and J ends lost 1 base and 4 bases, in that order; junction bases with no gene match: 6. CDR3 length: 15 residues. In nucleotides, the CDR3 is TGTGCCAGCAGCTTAGAGGGGGCGCGGAGCACTGAAGCTTTCTTT. Translated: CASSLEGARSTEAFF. The whole variable domain, filled in from reference TRBV11-1 and TRBJ1-1, reads EAEVAQSPRYKITEKSQAVAFWCDPISGHATLYWYRQILGQGPELLVQFQDESVVDDSQLPKDRFSAERLKGVDSTLKIQPAELGDSAMYLCASSLEGARSTEAFFGQGTRLTVV.

The rearrangement uses TRBV6-6 and TRBJ1-3; D gene ambiguous. The germline V gene encodes CDR1 MNHNY and CDR2 SVGAGI (reference sequence). The CDR3 covers 15 residues. Trimming cost V 2 bases and J 0 bases, with 8 bases left between them. CDR3 amino acids: CASSYARSSGNTIYF. As DNA, the CDR3 is TGTGCCAGCAGTTACGCCCGGAGCTCTGGAAACACCATATATTTT.

CDR3 loop: CASSLSAGSTDTQYF. CDR3 nucleotide sequence: TGTGCCAGCAGCCTATCAGCGGGAAGCACAGATACGCAGTATTTT. The chain is built from TRBV3-1 (or the pseudogene TRBV3-2) and TRBJ2-3, with 7 positions matching TRBD2. CDR3 length: 15 residues. With V trimmed by 4 bases and J by 0 bases, 4 bases remained unmatched. Germline CDR1 reads LGHDT; CDR2 reads YNNKEL (reference sequence).

J is TRBJ2-5 and V is TRBV11-2; 10 nucleotides match TRBD2. J lost 5 bases, V lost 1 base, and 7 bases had no gene match. Germline V gene data show CDR1 as SGHAT and CDR2 as FQNNGV. This CDR3 is 16 amino acids long. The CDR3 bases are TGTGCCAGCAGCTTAGGAAGCGGGGGGGCCGGGGAGACCCAGTACTTC. This sequence encodes CASSLGSGGAGETQYF. Looking up the rest from reference TRBV11-2 and TRBJ2-5 gives the full variable domain: EAGVAQSPRYKIIEKRQSVAFWCNPISGHATLYWYQQILGQGPKLLIQFQNNGVVDDSQLPKDRFSAERLKGVDSTLKIQPAKLEDSAVYLCASSLGSGGAGETQYFGPGTRLLVL.

This clone was detected only a few times. This rearrangement joins TRBV19 to TRBJ1-5; D is possibly TRBD1 (6 bases). Looked up from germline, CDR1 is LNHDA and CDR2 is SQIVND (reference sequence). Trimming removed 11 bases from V and 7 bases from J, with 21 bases in between. The CDR3 runs to 14 residues. The CDR3 region has the DNA TGTGCCGTAAGGGGTAGGGGGTTACAACAGCCCCAGCATTTT. Amino acids: CAVRGRGLQQPQHF.

V gene TRBV4-1 combines with J gene TRBJ2-3, with D possibly being TRBD1 (6 bases). V lost 0 bases, J lost 4 bases, and 17 bases lay in between. The CDR3 extends over 17 amino acids. CDR1 is MGHRA and CDR2 is YSYEKL in the germline V gene. DNA for the CDR3: TGCGCCAGCAGCCAAGACGGTCCGGGCAGGGGCGCAGATACGCAGTATTTT. It encodes CASSQDGPGRGADTQYF.

The chain uses TRBV7-6 and TRBJ2-1; possibly TRBD1 for D (5 bases). Germline V gene data show CDR1 as SGHVS and CDR2 as FNYEAQ. Trimming took off 5 bases at V and 0 bases at J, with 11 bases between the two ends. This CDR3 is 15 amino acids long. This CDR3 reads CASSDRSHSYNEQFF. As DNA, the CDR3 is TGTGCCAGCAGCGACAGATCCCACTCCTACAATGAGCAGTTCTTC.

The chain employs TRBV3-1 (or the pseudogene TRBV3-2) and TRBJ1-2; 8 bases are a match to TRBD1. Per the germline V gene, CDR1 is LGHDT and CDR2 is YNNKEL (reference sequence). V trimming: 3 bases; J trimming: 2 bases; junction bases outside the gene matches: 5. The CDR3 extends over 15 amino acids. CDR3 in amino acids: CASSHGTGLNYGYTF. The CDR3 coding sequence is TGTGCCAGCAGCCATGGGACAGGACTGAACTATGGCTACACCTTC.

The chain couples TRBV11-2 to TRBJ2-3, with a possible D match to TRBD1 (6 bases). The CDR3 has 16 amino acids. Trimming removed 5 bases from V and 4 bases from J, with 19 bases in between. Germline CDR1 is SGHAT and CDR2 is FQNNGV. CDR3 bases: TGTGCCAGCAGCCTGAGTAGGACAGCTCGGGCAGATACGCAGTATTTT. Residues: CASSLSRTARADTQYF.

J is TRBJ1-6 and V is TRBV4-1; D is uncertain. Germline V gives CDR1 MGHRA, CDR2 YSYEKL. V was clipped by 2 bases and J by 0 bases, with 8 bases between them. The CDR3 loop spans 16 amino acids. The CDR3, as DNA: TGCGCCAGCAGCCAATTACAGAGCTCCTATAATTCACCCCTCCACTTT. Protein: CASSQLQSSYNSPLHF.

This chain joins TRBV3-1 (or the pseudogene TRBV3-2) and TRBJ1-1; TRBD1 agrees at 9 bases. In germline, CDR1 is LGHDT, CDR2 YNNKEL (reference sequence). Trimming at V came to 2 bases and at J to 3 bases, leaving 7 bases not matched to a gene. CDR3 length equals 16 residues. This CDR3 reads CASSQKWTGEDTEAFF. The CDR3 coding sequence is TGTGCCAGCAGCCAAAAATGGACAGGGGAGGACACTGAAGCTTTCTTT.

The chain employs TRBV21-1 and TRBJ2-3; TRBD2, the table's D call, was not compared with the DNA. TRBV21-1 is given as a pseudogene. This CDR3 spans 17 amino acids. CDR3 protein: CASSKGLNGASTDTQYF. The CDR3 region has the DNA TGTGCCAGCAGCAAAGGGCTAAACGGAGCTAGCACAGATACGCAGTATTTT.

The chain links TRBV28 to TRBJ2-2; 8 bases agree with TRBD1. CDR1 and CDR2 (germline): MDHEN, SYDVKM. The CDR3 is 16 residues long. After removal of 6 bases from V and 5 bases from J, the junction contained 11 bases not matched to a gene. In nucleotides, the CDR3 is TGTGCCAGCAGCTCACCCGGGACAGGCAGGACCGGGGAGCTGTTTTTT. Translated: CASSSPGTGRTGELFF.

CDR3 protein: CASSPSFGDLPQYF. The CDR3 DNA follows: TGTGCCAGCAGCCCCAGTTTTGGGGACTTGCCCCAGTACTTC. The chain combines TRBV7-2 with TRBJ2-5; perhaps TRBD2 as D (6 bases). CDR1 SGHTA and CDR2 FQGNSA come from the germline V gene. This CDR3 spans 14 amino acids. V lost 5 bases, J lost 9 bases, and 19 bases lay in between.

This sequence joins TRBV28 and TRBJ1-5, with no clear D. Deletions cut 7 bases from V and 4 bases from J, with 14 bases between. This CDR3 region has 14 residues. Germline CDR1 and CDR2: MDHEN and SYDVKM. DNA of the CDR3: TGTGCCAGCATGCAGAGGCCGAATAATCAGCCCCAGCATTTT. Its translation: CASMQRPNNQPQHF. Variable domain in full (rest from reference TRBV28 and TRBJ1-5): DVKVTQSSRYLVKRTGEKVFLECVQDMDHENMFWYRQDPGLGLRLIYFSYDVKMKEKGDIPEGYSVSREKKERFSLILESASTNQTSMYLCASMQRPNNQPQHFGDGTRLSIL.

The chain has TRBV4-2 and TRBJ1-2; the D is unclear. V lost 0 bases, J lost 8 bases, and 7 bases lay in between. The CDR3 has 12 amino acids. Germline V gene lookup returns CDR1 LGHNA and CDR2 YNFKEQ. In nucleotides, the CDR3 is TGTGCCAGCAGCCAAGACAGTACCGGCTACACCTTC. Translated, it gives CASSQDSTGYTF.

The chain carries TRBV4-1 and TRBJ1-2; TRBD1 aligns across 9 bases. Germline V CDR1 and CDR2: MGHRA, YSYEKL. V trimming: 2 bases; J trimming: 1 base; junction bases outside the gene matches: 17. The CDR3 is 20 residues long. Written as DNA, the CDR3 is TGCGCCAGCAGCCAACACCAACTCCGGGACAGGGCCCGCCTTAACTATGGCTACACCTTC. This codes for CASSQHQLRDRARLNYGYTF.

V gene TRBV5-1 combines with J gene TRBJ2-3, with TRBD2 matching 7 bases. V lost 6 bases, J lost 4 bases, and 17 bases stayed unmatched. The germline CDR1 and CDR2 sequences are SGHRS and YFSETQ. The CDR3 runs to 17 residues. CDR3 residues: CASTLVRLADEADTQYF. The CDR3 bases are TGCGCCAGCACCCTTGTCCGTCTAGCGGACGAGGCAGATACGCAGTATTTT.

This chain connects TRBV5-3 to TRBJ2-7, with a possible D match to TRBD1 (6 bases). TRBV5-3 is reported as an ORF; its role is uncertain. Trimming shortened V by 5 bases and J by 0 bases, and 21 bases separated the two germline ends. The CDR3 extends over 17 amino acids. The CDR3 protein is CARRLPGTYLPSYEQYF. CDR3 sequence (DNA): TGTGCCAGAAGGTTACCCGGGACATACCTTCCCTCCTACGAGCAGTACTTC.

J is TRBJ2-1 and V is TRBV7-3, with 7 bases fitting TRBD1. Germline V lookup: CDR1 SGHTA, CDR2 FQGTGA. V was pared by 5 bases and J by 5 bases, with 3 bases of the junction left unmatched. The CDR3 has 13 amino acids. The CDR3 DNA follows: TGTGCCAGCAGCCAAGACAGGGACAATGAGCAGTTCTTC. Encoded protein: CASSQDRDNEQFF.

The chain couples TRBV28 to TRBJ1-2; a weak D match, TRBD1 (5 bases). The CDR3 is 14 residues long. The V gene's germline CDR1 is MDHEN and CDR2 SYDVKM. V shed 7 bases and J shed 3 bases, with 15 bases lying between them. The CDR3 here is CASTRGGDHYGYTF. The CDR3 region has the DNA TGTGCCAGCACCCGGGGGGGGGATCACTATGGCTACACCTTC.

This chain connects TRBV3-1 (or the pseudogene TRBV3-2) to TRBJ1-3; D call uncertain. The CDR3 consists of 18 residues. The V end lost 0 bases, the J end lost 4 bases, and 19 bases lay between the germline ends. CDR1 LGHDT and CDR2 YNNKEL come from the germline V gene (reference sequence). The CDR3 protein is CASSQDSRDRSVGNTIYF. The CDR3 nucleotides read TGTGCCAGCAGCCAAGATTCCCGAGATCGCTCTGTAGGAAACACCATATATTTT.

The rearrangement links TRBV6-5 to TRBJ1-3, with 9 bases identical to TRBD1. This CDR3 is built from 15 residues. CDR1 and CDR2 (germline): MNHEY, SVGAGI. V was pared by 6 bases and J by 2 bases, with 5 bases of the junction left unmatched. The CDR3 loop reads CASRLQGAAGNTIYF. The CDR3 DNA sequence: TGTGCCAGCAGGCTACAGGGGGCAGCTGGAAACACCATATATTTT.

The rearrangement joins TRBV5-1 to TRBJ2-7; 12 bases agree with TRBD2. The CDR3 runs to 15 residues. Germline V gives CDR1 SGHRS, CDR2 YFSETQ. V shed 5 bases, J shed 5 bases, and the junction held 8 bases outside the gene matches. CDR3 protein: CASSTLAGGPDEQYF. CDR3 nucleotide sequence: TGCGCCAGCAGTACCCTAGCGGGGGGGCCAGACGAGCAGTACTTC.

J is TRBJ2-7 and V is TRBV5-1; tentatively, D is TRBD1 (6 bases). The CDR3 has 15 residues. Trimming shortened V by 4 bases and J by 2 bases, and 16 bases separated the two germline ends. Germline values: CDR1 SGHRS, CDR2 YFSETQ. The CDR3 protein is CASSIGQSGAYEQYF. In DNA, the CDR3 is TGCGCCAGCAGCATCGGACAGAGTGGGGCCTACGAGCAGTACTTC.

The gene calls are TRBV18 and TRBJ1-2; D remains ambiguous. Trimming took off 1 base at V and 6 bases at J, with 12 bases between the two ends. CDR3 length: 14 residues. Germline values: CDR1 KGHSH, CDR2 LQKENI. CDR3 nucleotides: TGTGCCAGCTCACCACGACCTGGGAGAGATGGCTACACCTTC. Translated: CASSPRPGRDGYTF.

The rearrangement uses TRBV7-2 and TRBJ2-2, with 9 bases identical to TRBD1. The CDR3 runs 15 residues. Germline assignment: CDR1 SGHTA and CDR2 FQGNSA. V was pared by 4 bases and J by 5 bases, with 5 bases of the junction left unmatched. In DNA, the CDR3 is TGTGCCAGCAGCTCAGGACAGGGGTGGACCGGGGAGCTGTTTTTT. Translated: CASSSGQGWTGELFF.

The V gene is TRBV19, the J gene TRBJ2-4; D might be TRBD1 (6 bases). Germline CDR1 is LNHDA and CDR2 is SQIVND (reference sequence). There are 20 residues in the CDR3. The germline V and J ends were trimmed by 4 bases and 0 bases, with 25 bases remaining between them. CDR3 in DNA: TGTGCCAGTAGTACTGGAGTAGCTTTCCGACAGGCTATAGCCAAAAACATTCAGTACTTC. Translation gives CASSTGVAFRQAIAKNIQYF.

The genes are TRBV6-6 and TRBJ1-4; 8 nucleotides align to TRBD1. Per germline, CDR1 MNHNY and CDR2 SVGAGI (reference sequence). V was pared by 6 bases and J by 7 bases, with 7 bases of the junction left unmatched. This CDR3 contains 14 residues. The CDR3 spells CASRDRARGEKLFF. CDR3 nucleotides: TGTGCCAGCAGGGACAGGGCCCGGGGTGAAAAACTGTTTTTT.

The chain recombines TRBV10-1 with TRBJ2-3, with 8 bases that match TRBD2. Losses at the gene ends were 8 bases for V and 5 bases for J; bases not matched to a gene: 3. The CDR3 contains 12 residues. Germline V gene lookup returns CDR1 WNHNN and CDR2 SYGVQD (reference sequence). CDR3 residues: CASSRGGDTQYF. As DNA, the CDR3 is TGCGCCAGCTCCCGGGGGGGAGATACGCAGTATTTT.

This sequence joins TRBV2 and TRBJ1-1, with 10 bases aligning to TRBD1. After removal of 6 bases from V and 3 bases from J, the junction contained 4 bases not matched to a gene. The V gene's germline CDR1 is SNHLY and CDR2 FYNNEI. The CDR3 covers 14 residues. CDR3 sequence reads: CASRRQGADTEAFF. The CDR3 bases are TGTGCCAGCAGGAGACAGGGGGCGGACACTGAAGCTTTCTTT.

The rearrangement uses TRBV3-1 (or the pseudogene TRBV3-2) and TRBJ1-6; 7 nucleotides align to TRBD1. Germline values: CDR1 LGHDT, CDR2 YNNKEL (reference sequence). There are 17 residues in the CDR3. Trimming took 3 bases from V and 6 from J; bases not matched to a gene: 11. CDR3 sequence (DNA): TGTGCCAGCAGCCATGGTTTCCTTGGACAGGTTAATTCACCCCTCCACTTT. Residues: CASSHGFLGQVNSPLHF.